These T cell receptor beta chains were read from a single sample in a study of shared clonotypes between healthy human individuals. The repertoire was sequenced with immunoSEQ multiplex PCR; TCRdb's copy has only in-frame clones and lacks some. The table shows 2 million to 2.5 million clones, with 80% to 95% occurring only once. The material sequenced was naive CD4+ T cells from PBMCs. Source of these receptors: a man between 18 and 29 years old in good health. Some clones in this sample may be carry-over from other donors' samples. Each CDR3 is given with its conserved first and last residue. Fields, in order: J gene, D gene, V gene, clone size, CDR3 protein, CDR3 DNA. D genes are given only for firm matches. Clone size, where shown, is once, few, many, or a class for clones that have expanded.

J gene: TRBJ2-7; D gene: TRBD2; V gene: TRBV9; clone size: .; CDR3 protein: CASSVGLAGNEQYF; CDR3 DNA: TGTGCCAGCAGCGTAGGACTAGCGGGAAACGAGCAGTACTTC
J gene: TRBJ1-2; D gene: TRBD1; V gene: TRBV18; clone size: .; CDR3 protein: CASSQNLGDRGYGYTF; CDR3 DNA: TGTGCCAGCTCACAAAACCTGGGGGACAGGGGTTATGGCTACACCTTC
J gene: TRBJ1-2; D gene: .; V gene: TRBV29-1; clone size: .; CDR3 protein: CSVAQTGSYGYTF; CDR3 DNA: TGCAGCGTTGCACAGACGGGGAGCTATGGCTACACCTTC
J gene: TRBJ1-3; D gene: TRBD1; V gene: TRBV28; clone size: few; CDR3 protein: CASSTSQGPSSGNTIYF; CDR3 DNA: TGTGCCAGCAGTACCTCACAGGGGCCGAGCTCTGGAAACACCATATATTTT
J gene: TRBJ2-7; D gene: TRBD2; V gene: TRBV15; clone size: .; CDR3 protein: CATSRDNSGRASYEQYF; CDR3 DNA: TGTGCCACCAGCAGAGACAATAGCGGGAGAGCGTCCTACGAGCAGTACTTC
J gene: TRBJ2-1; D gene: .; V gene: TRBV2; clone size: .; CDR3 protein: CASSEGRLGNEQFF; CDR3 DNA: TGTGCCAGCAGTGAAGGGCGGTTGGGGAATGAGCAGTTCTTC
J gene: TRBJ2-5; D gene: .; V gene: TRBV5-1; clone size: .; CDR3 protein: CASSFFGGGETQYF; CDR3 DNA: TGCGCCAGCAGCTTTTTCGGGGGTGGGGAGACCCAGTACTTC
J gene: TRBJ2-1; D gene: TRBD2; V gene: TRBV7-3; clone size: once; CDR3 protein: CASSPLGAGGSENEQFF; CDR3 DNA: TGTGCCAGCAGCCCCCTTGGGGCAGGCGGGAGTGAGAATGAGCAGTTCTTC
J gene: TRBJ2-3; D gene: TRBD2; V gene: TRBV4-1; clone size: .; CDR3 protein: CASSQDGGGLAGADTQYF; CDR3 DNA: TGCGCCAGCAGCCAAGATGGGGGGGGGCTAGCGGGAGCGGATACGCAGTATTTT
J gene: TRBJ2-2; D gene: .; V gene: TRBV5-1; clone size: once; CDR3 protein: CASSLVSDTGELFF; CDR3 DNA: TGCGCCAGCAGCTTGGTCTCGGACACCGGGGAGCTGTTTTTT
J gene: TRBJ2-2; D gene: TRBD1; V gene: TRBV28; clone size: .; CDR3 protein: CASRPDPSTTGGPGELFF; CDR3 DNA: TGTGCCAGCAGACCCGACCCTTCCACGACAGGGGGCCCCGGGGAGCTGTTTTTT
J gene: TRBJ2-5; D gene: TRBD2; V gene: TRBV6-5; clone size: .; CDR3 protein: CASTGPAGVETQYF; CDR3 DNA: TGTGCCAGCACAGGACCAGCGGGAGTAGAGACCCAGTACTTC
J gene: TRBJ2-1; D gene: TRBD1; V gene: TRBV19; clone size: .; CDR3 protein: CASSPGTGFRNEQFF; CDR3 DNA: TGTGCCAGTAGTCCAGGGACAGGGTTTCGAAATGAGCAGTTCTTC
J gene: TRBJ2-7; D gene: .; V gene: TRBV27; clone size: .; CDR3 protein: CASRPRVSSYEQYF; CDR3 DNA: TGTGCCAGCCGACCACGCGTAAGCTCCTACGAGCAGTACTTC
J gene: TRBJ1-1; D gene: .; V gene: TRBV4-2; clone size: .; CDR3 protein: CASSQDFGRGSEAFF; CDR3 DNA: TGTGCCAGCAGCCAAGATTTCGGCAGGGGAAGCGAAGCTTTCTTT
J gene: TRBJ1-2; D gene: .; V gene: TRBV7-9; clone size: few; CDR3 protein: CASSFGTNYGYTF; CDR3 DNA: TGTGCCAGCAGCTTTGGCACTAACTATGGCTACACCTTC
J gene: TRBJ2-5; D gene: TRBD1; V gene: TRBV19; clone size: .; CDR3 protein: CASSTLRGTGVQETQYF; CDR3 DNA: TGTGCCAGTAGTACCCTCCGCGGGACAGGGGTACAAGAGACCCAGTACTTC
J gene: TRBJ1-2; D gene: TRBD1; V gene: TRBV9; clone size: .; CDR3 protein: CASSVGQYYGYTF; CDR3 DNA: TGTGCCAGCAGCGTGGGACAGTACTATGGCTACACCTTC
J gene: TRBJ2-1; D gene: .; V gene: TRBV7-8; clone size: .; CDR3 protein: CASSLMVGQFF; CDR3 DNA: TGTGCCAGCAGCTTAATGGTAGGGCAGTTCTTC
J gene: TRBJ2-7; D gene: .; V gene: TRBV5-1; clone size: .; CDR3 protein: CASRGELASYEQYF; CDR3 DNA: TGCGCCAGCAGGGGGGAACTCGCCTCCTACGAGCAGTACTTC
J gene: TRBJ2-1; D gene: TRBD2; V gene: TRBV7-9; clone size: .; CDR3 protein: CASSPRLAGEDEQFF; CDR3 DNA: TGTGCCAGCAGCCCCCGACTAGCGGGAGAGGATGAGCAGTTCTTC
J gene: TRBJ2-1; D gene: TRBD2; V gene: TRBV29-1; clone size: few; CDR3 protein: CSVRRWRGAETYNEQFF; CDR3 DNA: TGCAGCGTGAGAAGGTGGCGGGGGGCGGAGACCTACAATGAGCAGTTCTTC
J gene: TRBJ2-7; D gene: .; V gene: TRBV14; clone size: once; CDR3 protein: CASSQEAGQPLGEQYF; CDR3 DNA: TGTGCCAGCAGCCAAGAAGCCGGACAGCCCCTGGGCGAGCAGTACTTC
J gene: TRBJ1-2; D gene: TRBD1; V gene: TRBV5-1; clone size: .; CDR3 protein: CASSPTGGADGYTF; CDR3 DNA: TGCGCCAGCAGCCCTACAGGGGGCGCGGATGGCTACACCTTC
J gene: TRBJ2-1; D gene: TRBD2; V gene: TRBV7-3; clone size: .; CDR3 protein: CASSSGTSYNEQFF; CDR3 DNA: TGTGCCAGCAGCTCCGGGACTAGCTACAATGAGCAGTTCTTC
J gene: TRBJ2-4; D gene: .; V gene: TRBV29-1; clone size: .; CDR3 protein: CSVEEQASDIQYF; CDR3 DNA: TGCAGCGTTGAAGAGCAGGCTAGCGATATTCAGTACTTC
J gene: TRBJ1-4; D gene: .; V gene: TRBV7-2; clone size: .; CDR3 protein: CASSRGQLTNEKLFF; CDR3 DNA: TGTGCCAGCAGCCGAGGGCAGCTCACCAATGAAAAACTGTTTTTT
J gene: TRBJ1-1; D gene: .; V gene: TRBV18; clone size: .; CDR3 protein: CASSPPSLARYTEAFF; CDR3 DNA: TGTGCCAGCTCACCACCGAGTCTCGCGAGGTACACTGAAGCTTTCTTT
J gene: TRBJ1-4; D gene: .; V gene: TRBV5-1; clone size: .; CDR3 protein: CASSSARGATNEKLFF; CDR3 DNA: TGCGCCAGCAGCTCAGCCAGGGGTGCAACTAATGAAAAACTGTTTTTT
J gene: TRBJ2-5; D gene: TRBD1; V gene: TRBV7-2; clone size: .; CDR3 protein: CASSPRQGPQETQYF; CDR3 DNA: TGTGCCAGCAGCCCGCGACAGGGCCCACAAGAGACCCAGTACTTC
J gene: TRBJ2-7; D gene: .; V gene: TRBV28; clone size: once; CDR3 protein: CASSPLGYEQYF; CDR3 DNA: TGTGCCAGCAGCCCCCTTGGCTACGAGCAGTACTTC
J gene: TRBJ2-4; D gene: .; V gene: TRBV5-4; clone size: .; CDR3 protein: CASSHRDGNIQYF; CDR3 DNA: TGTGCCAGCAGTCACAGGGATGGCAACATTCAGTACTTC
J gene: TRBJ1-2; D gene: .; V gene: TRBV29-1; clone size: .; CDR3 protein: CSVERQYGYTF; CDR3 DNA: TGCAGCGTTGAAAGGCAGTATGGCTACACCTTC
J gene: TRBJ2-7; D gene: .; V gene: TRBV28; clone size: .; CDR3 protein: CASKGFRDSYEQYF; CDR3 DNA: TGTGCCAGCAAGGGATTCAGGGATTCCTACGAGCAGTACTTC
J gene: TRBJ2-1; D gene: .; V gene: TRBV7-3; clone size: .; CDR3 protein: CASSLLEWEKQFF; CDR3 DNA: TGTGCCAGCAGCCTCCTGGAATGGGAAAAGCAGTTCTTC
J gene: TRBJ2-3; D gene: .; V gene: TRBV5-6; clone size: .; CDR3 protein: CASSLRGTDTQYF; CDR3 DNA: TGTGCCAGCAGCCTCAGGGGCACAGATACGCAGTATTTT
J gene: TRBJ2-3; D gene: .; V gene: TRBV18; clone size: .; CDR3 protein: CASSPQGNPDTQYF; CDR3 DNA: TGTGCCAGCTCACCACAGGGGAATCCAGATACGCAGTATTTT
J gene: TRBJ2-7; D gene: .; V gene: TRBV28; clone size: .; CDR3 protein: CASQSGVTYEQYF; CDR3 DNA: TGTGCCAGCCAGTCGGGAGTGACCTACGAGCAGTACTTC
J gene: TRBJ2-7; D gene: TRBD2; V gene: TRBV10-1; clone size: .; CDR3 protein: CASSESGRSPGEQYF; CDR3 DNA: TGCGCCAGCAGTGAAAGCGGGAGGTCCCCCGGGGAGCAGTACTTC
J gene: TRBJ2-7; D gene: .; V gene: TRBV28; clone size: .; CDR3 protein: CASRLLGGESYEQYF; CDR3 DNA: TGTGCCAGCAGACTACTAGGGGGGGAAAGCTACGAGCAGTACTTC
J gene: TRBJ2-2; D gene: TRBD1; V gene: TRBV2; clone size: .; CDR3 protein: CASSPGQTNTGELFF; CDR3 DNA: TGTGCCAGCAGCCCGGGACAGACGAACACCGGGGAGCTGTTTTTT
J gene: TRBJ2-1; D gene: TRBD2; V gene: TRBV18; clone size: .; CDR3 protein: CASSPGLAGFNEQFF; CDR3 DNA: TGTGCCAGCTCACCGGGACTAGCGGGATTCAATGAGCAGTTCTTC
J gene: TRBJ2-4; D gene: .; V gene: TRBV27; clone size: once; CDR3 protein: CASSFWGQGKNIQYF; CDR3 DNA: TGTGCCAGCAGTTTTTGGGGGCAAGGCAAAAACATTCAGTACTTC
J gene: TRBJ2-7; D gene: .; V gene: TRBV25-1; clone size: .; CDR3 protein: CATRRGRENFRTYEQYF; CDR3 DNA: TGTGCCACCCGTCGGGGGCGGGAGAATTTTCGGACGTACGAGCAGTACTTC
J gene: TRBJ2-3; D gene: .; V gene: TRBV9; clone size: .; CDR3 protein: CASSVGPNTDTQYF; CDR3 DNA: TGTGCCAGCAGCGTAGGGCCAAACACAGATACGCAGTATTTT
J gene: TRBJ1-3; D gene: .; V gene: TRBV6-5; clone size: .; CDR3 protein: CASSYEPGPGNTIYF; CDR3 DNA: TGTGCCAGCAGTTACGAGCCAGGACCTGGAAACACCATATATTTT
J gene: TRBJ2-7; D gene: .; V gene: TRBV7-6; clone size: .; CDR3 protein: CASSLSRVGMSEQYF; CDR3 DNA: TGTGCCAGCAGCTTATCAAGGGTAGGGATGAGCGAGCAGTACTTC
J gene: TRBJ2-7; D gene: TRBD2; V gene: TRBV5-1; clone size: .; CDR3 protein: CASSLATSGIYEQYF; CDR3 DNA: TGCGCCAGCAGCTTGGCCACTAGCGGGATCTACGAGCAGTACTTC
J gene: TRBJ1-2; D gene: .; V gene: TRBV5-1; clone size: .; CDR3 protein: CASSLSAGSDGYTF; CDR3 DNA: TGCGCCAGCAGCTTGTCGGCAGGGTCGGATGGCTACACCTTC
J gene: TRBJ1-5; D gene: .; V gene: TRBV5-1; clone size: .; CDR3 protein: CASSSGLGNNQPQHF; CDR3 DNA: TGCGCCAGCAGCTCCGGCTTAGGGAATAATCAGCCCCAGCATTTT